This T cell receptor beta chain came from a study of blood T cells in healthy people across ages. A second PCR of roughly 7 to 11 cycles used a sample-barcoded 5' primer and a J-beta primer mix. MiXCR, applied by TCRdb to the 5' RACE reads, yields one record per CDR3 protein. The sample holds some 1.5 million distinct CDR3 sequences, 28% seen once. The CDR3 runs to 14 residues. V dropped 6 bases and J dropped 5; count of bases not matched to a gene: 10. The germline V gene has CDR1 MNHEY and CDR2 SVGEGT. The sequencing input was blood. The chain combines TRBV6-2 or TRBV6-3 with TRBJ2-7; 7 bases are shared with TRBD1. The sequence was collected from a woman in her twenties or thirties in good health. This CDR3 is CASRTTGRSDEQYF. The CDR3 DNA follows: TGTGCCAGCAGAACGACAGGGCGTAGCGACGAGCAGTACTTC.